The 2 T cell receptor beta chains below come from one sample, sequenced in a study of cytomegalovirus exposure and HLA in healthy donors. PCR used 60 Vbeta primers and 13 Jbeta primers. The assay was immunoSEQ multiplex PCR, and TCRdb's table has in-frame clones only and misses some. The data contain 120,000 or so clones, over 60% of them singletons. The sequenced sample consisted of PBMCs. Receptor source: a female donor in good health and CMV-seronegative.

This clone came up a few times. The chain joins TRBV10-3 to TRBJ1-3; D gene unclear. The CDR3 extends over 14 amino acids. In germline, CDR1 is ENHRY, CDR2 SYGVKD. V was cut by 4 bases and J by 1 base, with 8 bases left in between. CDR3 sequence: CAISGSESGNTIYF. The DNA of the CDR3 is TGTGCCATCAGTGGGAGTGAGTCTGGAAACACCATATATTTT.

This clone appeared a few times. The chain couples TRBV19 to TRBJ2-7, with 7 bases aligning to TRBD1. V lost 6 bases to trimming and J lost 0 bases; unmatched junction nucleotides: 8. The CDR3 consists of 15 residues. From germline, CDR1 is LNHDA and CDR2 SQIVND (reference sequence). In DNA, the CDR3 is TGTGCCAGTAGGGGACGGGACAGCATCTCCTACGAGCAGTACTTC. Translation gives CASRGRDSISYEQYF.